Shown below are 18 T cell receptor beta chains from a single sample sequenced in a study of blood T cell repertoires in COVID-19. Assay used: immunoSEQ multiplex PCR; TCRdb lists only in-frame clones, some missing. The sample lists about 88,000 clones; more than 90% were seen once. Sequencing was performed on peripheral blood. The source of these receptors is a man aged 55-75 years with acute or convalescent COVID-19.

This clone was found once. This rearrangement joins TRBV11-2 to TRBJ2-6; D may be TRBD2 (6 bases). Per the germline V gene, CDR1 is SGHAT and CDR2 is FQNNGV. This CDR3 comprises 17 residues. Trimming took 0 bases from V and 2 from J, leaving 11 bases between them. The CDR3 region has the DNA TGTGCCAGCAGCTTAGATCGTGGCGGGACTGGGGCCAACGTCCTGACTTTC. Translating gives CASSLDRGGTGANVLTF.

The chain uses TRBV4-3 and TRBJ2-2; perhaps TRBD1 as D (5 bases). The germline V and J ends were trimmed by 0 bases and 6 bases, with 20 bases remaining between them. This CDR3 is built from 18 residues. CDR1 LGHNA and CDR2 YSLEER come from the germline V gene. CDR3 protein: CASSQESPKTDWSGELFF. The CDR3 nucleotides read TGCGCCAGCAGCCAAGAATCGCCGAAGACAGACTGGTCCGGGGAGCTGTTTTTT.

The chain joins TRBV11-1 to TRBJ2-7, with 7 bases identical to TRBD1. Germline V gives CDR1 SGHAT, CDR2 FQDESV (reference sequence). The CDR3 runs 14 residues. The J segment lost 2 bases and the V segment lost 4 bases, leaving 5 bases of the junction unmatched. In DNA, the CDR3 is TGTGCCAGCAGCTCCGACAGGGACACCTACGAGCAGTACTTC. Its protein is CASSSDRDTYEQYF.

The CDR3 loop reads CASRGQWGDEKLFF. As DNA, the CDR3 is TGTGCCAGCAGGGGACAGTGGGGAGATGAAAAACTGTTTTTT. The chain couples TRBV6-5 to TRBJ1-4; 7 bases agree with TRBD1. V shed 6 bases, J shed 6 bases, and the junction held 7 bases outside the gene matches. This CDR3 contains 14 residues. Germline V gives CDR1 MNHEY, CDR2 SVGAGI.

The CDR3 sequence is CASRRSAGTRGEQFF. As DNA, the CDR3 is TGTGCCAGCAGACGCTCAGCGGGGACTAGAGGTGAGCAGTTCTTC. The chain recombines TRBV6-5 with TRBJ2-1, with 8 positions matching TRBD2. Trimming cost V 6 bases and J 9 bases; bases outside gene matches: 13. In germline, CDR1 is MNHEY, CDR2 SVGAGI. The CDR3 spans 15 residues.

The chain has TRBV28 and TRBJ1-1, with D perhaps matching TRBD1 (5 bases). With 5 bases removed from V and 5 bases from J, the gap between germline ends came to 18 bases. Per germline, CDR1 MDHEN and CDR2 SYDVKM. The CDR3 sequence is 15 residues long. The CDR3 is CASSRLGRGGTEAFF. The CDR3 DNA is TGTGCCAGCAGTCGCCTTGGGAGGGGAGGGACTGAAGCTTTCTTT. The whole variable domain, remainder taken from reference TRBV28 and TRBJ1-1, is DVKVTQSSRYLVKRTGEKVFLECVQDMDHENMFWYRQDPGLGLRLIYFSYDVKMKEKGDIPEGYSVSREKKERFSLILESASTNQTSMYLCASSRLGRGGTEAFFGQGTRLTVV.

For this clone: The sample holds other DNA sequences that translate to the same CDR3. The chain is built from TRBV9 and TRBJ1-1; 7 bases align to TRBD1. The junction had 6 bases not matched to a gene; V was cut back by 4 bases and J by 0 bases. This CDR3 has 15 residues. Germline CDR1 and CDR2: SGDLS and YYNGEE. Here the CDR3 DNA reads TGTGCCAGCAGCCCCCGACAGGGTTTGAACACTGAAGCTTTCTTT. This sequence encodes CASSPRQGLNTEAFF.

The rearrangement uses TRBV11-2 and TRBJ2-7; a possible D gene is TRBD1 (7 bases). Germline V gives CDR1 SGHAT, CDR2 FQNNGV. Trimming removed 3 bases at V and 7 bases at J, with 16 bases between. The length of the CDR3 is 14 residues. Here the CDR3 DNA reads TGTGCCAGCAGCTTGGCTAGCGCGACAGGGGAGCAGTACTTC. This gives the protein CASSLASATGEQYF.

The chain recombines TRBV6-5 with TRBJ1-1; perhaps TRBD1 as D (5 bases). The CDR3 extends over 15 amino acids. Per germline, CDR1 MNHEY and CDR2 SVGAGI. V lost 6 bases and J 4 bases, leaving 18 bases between the germline ends. CDR3 in amino acids: CASSLYSGEGTEAFF. CDR3 in DNA: TGTGCCAGCAGCCTTTATTCGGGGGAAGGCACTGAAGCTTTCTTT.

This chain connects TRBV4-2 to TRBJ2-1; D possibly corresponds to TRBD1 (6 bases). CDR1 and CDR2 (germline): LGHNA, YNFKEQ. The CDR3 length is 16 residues. V dropped 6 bases and J dropped 4 bases, with 19 bases sitting between them. Written as DNA, the CDR3 is TGTGCCAGCAGACCGGAAGAGGGGACAATTTACAATGAGCAGTTCTTC. This translates into CASRPEEGTIYNEQFF.

The V gene is TRBV7-8, the J gene TRBJ1-1; D not resolved. Trimming took off 6 bases at V and 1 base at J, with 6 bases between the two ends. Looked up from germline, CDR1 is SGHVS and CDR2 is FQNEAQ. CDR3 length: 12 amino acids. The CDR3 is CASRVGNTEAFF. For the CDR3, the DNA is TGTGCCAGCAGGGTCGGGAACACTGAAGCTTTCTTT.

J is TRBJ2-7 and V is TRBV5-6; tentatively, D is TRBD2 (5 bases). CDR1 is SGHDT, CDR2 YYEEEE, per germline. V lost 4 bases and J 4 bases, leaving 15 bases between the germline ends. This CDR3 spans 14 amino acids. DNA for the CDR3: TGTGCCAGCAGCCCGGACGGAGGCCTATACGAGCAGTACTTC. Its protein is CASSPDGGLYEQYF. Filled out from reference TRBV5-6 and TRBJ2-7, the complete variable domain reads DAGVTQSPTHLIKTRGQQVTLRCSPKSGHDTVSWYQQALGQGPQFIFQYYEEEERQRGNFPDRFSGHQFPNYSSELNVNALLLGDSALYLCASSPDGGLYEQYFGPGTRLTVT.

This clone was seen only once. The V and J genes are TRBV7-9 and TRBJ1-2, with D possibly being TRBD1 (5 bases). V was clipped by 5 bases and J by 4 bases, with 17 bases between them. The CDR3 spans 15 residues. CDR1 is SEHNR, CDR2 FQNEAQ, per germline (reference sequence). CDR3 amino acids: CASSHDSGGPYGYTF. CDR3 coding DNA: TGTGCCAGCAGCCACGATTCGGGGGGACCCTATGGCTACACCTTC.

This chain links TRBV13 with TRBJ2-7, with 7 bases identical to TRBD1. After removal of 2 bases from V and 1 base from J, the junction contained 8 bases not matched to a gene. The CDR3 runs 16 residues. The germline V gene encodes CDR1 PRHDT and CDR2 FYEKMQ (reference sequence). The CDR3 nucleotides read TGTGCCAGCAGCTTACAGTATACGGGACAGTCCTACGAGCAGTACTTC. Translating it yields CASSLQYTGQSYEQYF. Full variable domain (rest looked up from reference TRBV13 and TRBJ2-7): AAGVIQSPRHLIKEKRETATLKCYPIPRHDTVYWYQQGPGQDPQFLISFYEKMQSDKGSIPDRFSAQQFSDYHSELNMSSLELGDSALYFCASSLQYTGQSYEQYFGPGTRLTVT.

The chain couples TRBV15 to TRBJ2-2, with D possibly matching TRBD2 (6 bases). Germline V lookup: CDR1 LNHNV, CDR2 YYDKDF (reference sequence). CDR3 size: 15 residues. Trimming pared 6 bases from V and 3 bases from J, leaving 14 bases between. CDR3 bases: TGTGCCACCAGGGGAGGAGGGGCGTACACCGGGGAGCTGTTTTTT. As protein: CATRGGGAYTGELFF.

The chain recombines TRBV7-9 with TRBJ2-3; 8 bases map to TRBD2. CDR1 and CDR2 (germline): SEHNR, FQNEAQ (reference sequence). This CDR3 spans 12 amino acids. Unmatched junction bases numbered 5, after V lost 11 bases and J lost 4 bases. The DNA for the CDR3 is TGTGCCTTTCGACTAGCGTCAGATACGCAGTATTTT. Its translation: CAFRLASDTQYF.

The chain joins TRBV29-1 to TRBJ2-2; 10 bases match TRBD2. Germline loops: CDR1 SQVTM, CDR2 ANQGSEA. V gave up 2 bases and J gave up 7 bases; unmatched junction bases: 1. CDR3 length: 13 residues. CDR3 DNA: TGCAGCGTTGAACTAGCGGGAGTCGGGGAGCTGTTTTTT. Encoded protein: CSVELAGVGELFF.

The chain employs TRBV7-2 and TRBJ2-1; weak D call: TRBD1 (6 bases). V was pared by 1 base and J by 3 bases, with 13 bases between. In germline, CDR1 is SGHTA, CDR2 FQGNSA. The CDR3 is 16 residues long. This CDR3 reads CASSLGQATLYNEQFF. The CDR3 nucleotides read TGTGCCAGCAGCTTAGGACAGGCCACGCTCTACAATGAGCAGTTCTTC.